The clone carrying this T cell receptor beta chain was counted between two and nine times. There were TCR beta CDR3 regions amplified from RNA transcripts. Primed by the HTBI set, a first-round RT-PCR was run on the TCR CDR3. TCRdb re-called the multiplex PCR reads with MiXCR, one entry per CDR3 protein. The sample holds about 610,000 distinct CDR3 sequences, more than 15% seen once. The entry originates in a study of T cells in Graves' hyperthyroidism and ophthalmopathy. CDR3 length: 14 amino acids. V dropped 8 bases and J dropped 3 bases, with 17 bases sitting between them. Germline values: CDR1 SGHTA, CDR2 FQGNSA.

Sequenced material: blood. The chain joins TRBV7-2 to TRBJ2-7, with D perhaps matching TRBD2 (6 bases). The receptor's source is a woman aged 40 to 55 with Graves' ophthalmopathy. The CDR3 bases are TGTGCCAGCTCCCAGGACGGGGGATTCTACGAGCAGTACTTC. As protein: CASSQDGGFYEQYF.